The 30 T cell receptor beta chains below all came from one sample that was sequenced in a study of T cell responses to AZD1222 COVID-19 vaccine. TCRdb keeps only in-frame clones here, not all; method: immunoSEQ multiplex PCR. The sample lists roughly 130,000 clones, 91% occurring once. Sample: peripheral blood, taken 28 days after the second dose of the MenACWY control vaccine. These receptors were taken from an adult who received the MenACWY meningococcal vaccine as a control.

The chain carries TRBV4-3 and TRBJ1-1; 9 nucleotides line up with TRBD1. The germline gives CDR1 LGHNA, CDR2 YSLEER. The CDR3 runs 14 residues. J gave up 6 bases and V 1 base, and 3 bases lay outside the gene matches. As DNA, the CDR3 is TGCGCCAGCAGCCAAGGGACAGGGGTGGCTGAAGCTTTCTTT. It encodes CASSQGTGVAEAFF.

This sequence joins TRBV12-3 or TRBV12-4 and TRBJ1-1; no firm D call. Trimming stripped 5 bases from V and 1 base from J, with 8 bases between. The CDR3 runs 13 residues. As DNA, the CDR3 is TGTGCCAGCAGTCTGGGTCAGAACACTGAAGCTTTCTTT. Its translation: CASSLGQNTEAFF.

The chain employs TRBV21-1 and TRBJ1-5. TRBV21-1 constitutes a pseudogene. CDR3 length: 14 residues. The CDR3 here is CASSQLGRDQPQHF. The CDR3 DNA reads TGTGCCAGCAGCCAACTAGGCAGAGATCAGCCCCAGCATTTT.

The CDR3 coding sequence is TGCGCCAGCAGCTTGGTTACTAGCGGGAGGGTCAGCGAGCAGTACTTC. Its protein product is CASSLVTSGRVSEQYF. This sequence joins TRBV5-1 and TRBJ2-7; 13 positions match TRBD2. CDR1 is SGHRS and CDR2 is YFSETQ in the germline V gene. This CDR3 comprises 16 residues. Trimming at V came to 0 bases and at J to 6 bases, leaving 6 bases not matched to a gene.

The chain combines TRBV5-6 with TRBJ1-2, with D possibly matching TRBD1 (5 bases). This CDR3 contains 15 residues. V dropped 2 bases and J dropped 3 bases, with 14 bases sitting between them. Germline CDR1 and CDR2: SGHDT and YYEEEE. CDR3 nucleotides: TGTGCCAGCAGCTTAAAAGCGGCAGGGCACTATGGCTACACCTTC. The encoded protein is CASSLKAAGHYGYTF.

This clone was seen more than once but under ten times. V is TRBV28 and J is TRBJ2-7; 7 bases agree with TRBD1. With V trimmed by 7 bases and J by 6 bases, 6 bases remained unmatched. This CDR3 comprises 12 residues. CDR1 and CDR2 from the germline V gene are MDHEN and SYDVKM. CDR3: CASKEQGREQYF. CDR3 nucleotide sequence: TGTGCCAGCAAAGAACAGGGGCGCGAGCAGTACTTC.

In DNA form, the CDR3 reads TGTGCCAGCACCCCTCCTAGCACCGGGGAGCTGTTTTTT. Translation: CASTPPSTGELFF. V usage is TRBV27 and J usage is TRBJ2-2; D remains ambiguous. V was trimmed by 7 bases and J by 4 bases, leaving 10 bases between them. CDR1 is MNHEY and CDR2 is SMNVEV in the germline V gene (reference sequence). This CDR3 contains 13 residues.

This clone came up once. The J gene is TRBJ1-4, the V gene TRBV4-3; tentative D call: TRBD1 (5 bases). Trimming pared 4 bases from V and 0 bases from J, leaving 12 bases between. CDR3 length: 16 amino acids. CDR1 is LGHNA, CDR2 YSLEER, per germline. CDR3 DNA: TGCGCCAGCAGCCGAGGGACGGTCGCAACTAATGAAAAACTGTTTTTT. It specifies CASSRGTVATNEKLFF.

V and J are TRBV28 and TRBJ1-2; TRBD1 agrees at 8 bases. CDR3 length: 13 amino acids. J was trimmed by 4 bases and V by 4 bases; bases with no gene match: 2. Germline CDR1 reads MDHEN; CDR2 reads SYDVKM. CDR3: CASSSDRAYGYTF. The DNA of the CDR3 is TGTGCCAGCAGTTCGGACAGGGCCTATGGCTACACCTTC.

The J gene is TRBJ2-6, the V gene TRBV6-4; D is unresolved. The length of the CDR3 is 13 residues. Trimming took 10 bases from V and 5 from J, leaving 12 bases between them. Germline CDR1 reads MRHNA; CDR2 reads SNTAGT. The CDR3 DNA follows: TGTGCCAACCCCCCGGGTTGGGCCAACGTCCTGACTTTC. It encodes CANPPGWANVLTF.

The chain carries TRBV12-3 or TRBV12-4 and TRBJ2-5; D might be TRBD2 (5 bases). The CDR3 length is 13 residues. V lost 7 bases and J lost 3, with 12 bases in between. This CDR3 is CASTRSAEETQYF. Here the CDR3 DNA reads TGTGCCAGCACTCGTAGCGCCGAAGAGACCCAGTACTTC.

This clone was seen a single time. The chain uses TRBV19 and TRBJ2-7, with D possibly being TRBD1 or TRBD2 (5 bases each). The germline V gene encodes CDR1 LNHDA and CDR2 SQIVND (reference sequence). This CDR3 region has 15 residues. The V end lost 6 bases, the J end lost 0 bases, and 15 bases lay between the germline ends. CDR3 loop: CASSTQRGSSYEQYF. DNA of the CDR3: TGTGCCAGTAGCACACAGAGGGGAAGCTCCTACGAGCAGTACTTC.

In this sample, this clone turned up a few times. This chain joins TRBV7-9 and TRBJ2-7, with TRBD2 identical over 15 bases. The CDR3 is made up of 16 amino acids. Germline V gives CDR1 SEHNR, CDR2 FQNEAQ (reference sequence). V dropped 2 bases and J dropped 6; count of bases not matched to a gene: 5. This CDR3 reads CASSLPGLAGGGEQYF. The CDR3 region has the DNA TGTGCCAGCAGCTTACCGGGACTAGCGGGAGGAGGCGAGCAGTACTTC.

The gene calls are TRBV2 and TRBJ2-7; D is ambiguous. V lost 5 bases, J lost 3 bases, and 14 bases lay in between. This CDR3 is 14 amino acids long. Germline V gene sequence: CDR1 SNHLY, CDR2 FYNNEI. This chain's CDR3 is CASSPPASFYEQYF. DNA of the CDR3: TGTGCCAGCAGTCCCCCCGCGAGTTTCTACGAGCAGTACTTC.

J is TRBJ2-3 and V is TRBV7-9, with D maybe TRBD2 (6 bases). V lost 7 bases and J lost 4, with 18 bases in between. This CDR3 contains 15 residues. The germline gives CDR1 SEHNR, CDR2 FQNEAQ (reference sequence). DNA of the CDR3: TGTGCCAGCAAAGAGCTGGGGGGAGATGCAGATACGCAGTATTTT. This codes for CASKELGGDADTQYF.

The rearrangement joins TRBV29-1 to TRBJ1-5; D is undetermined. Germline loops: CDR1 SQVTM, CDR2 ANQGSEA. This CDR3 comprises 15 residues. Trimming stripped 6 bases from V and 0 bases from J, with 15 bases between. The CDR3 nucleotides read TGCAGCGTCCGGTGGGGAACTGATAGCAATCAGCCCCAGCATTTT. Translation gives CSVRWGTDSNQPQHF.

The genes are TRBV2 and TRBJ1-4; D might be TRBD1 (5 bases). Trimming took 9 bases from V and 7 from J, leaving 15 bases between them. This CDR3 comprises 13 residues. Germline CDR1 reads SNHLY; CDR2 reads FYNNEI. The CDR3 sequence: CASRGGEIEKLFF. The CDR3 bases are TGTGCCAGTCGGGGGGGGGAAATTGAAAAACTGTTTTTT.

This rearrangement joins TRBV19 to TRBJ2-1, with 10 bases identical to TRBD2. The CDR3 is 16 residues long. Germline-derived CDR1 and CDR2 are LNHDA and SQIVND (reference sequence). The J segment lost 6 bases and the V segment lost 0 bases, leaving 5 bases of the junction unmatched. The CDR3 DNA is TGTGCCAGTAGTATAGATCAGCTAGCGGGAGTCAATGAGCAGTTCTTC. Its protein product is CASSIDQLAGVNEQFF. Combining the CDR3 with reference TRBV19 and TRBJ2-1 gives the whole variable domain DGGITQSPKYLFRKEGQNVTLSCEQNLNHDAMYWYRQDPGQGLRLIYYSQIVNDFQKGDIAEGYSVSREKKESFPLTVTSAQKNPTAFYLCASSIDQLAGVNEQFFGPGTRLTVL.

This chain uses TRBV4-3 with TRBJ2-5; TRBD2 matches at 12 bases. V lost 0 bases and J lost 4; bases outside the gene matches: 9. The CDR3 is 18 residues long. Germline V CDR1 and CDR2: LGHNA, YSLEER. CDR3 sequence: CASSQDLTSGSSGETQYF. CDR3 in DNA: TGCGCCAGCAGCCAAGATCTGACTAGCGGGAGTTCCGGAGAGACCCAGTACTTC.

This clone appeared a single time. This chain links TRBV10-3 with TRBJ2-3; 9 positions agree with TRBD2. The V gene's germline CDR1 is ENHRY and CDR2 SYGVKD. This CDR3 has 15 residues. V trimming: 2 bases; J trimming: 1 base; junction bases outside the gene matches: 1. The CDR3 is CAISEPSGGTDTQYF. CDR3 sequence (DNA): TGTGCCATCAGTGAGCCTAGCGGGGGCACAGATACGCAGTATTTT.

The chain carries TRBV19 and TRBJ1-1; D is undetermined. The V gene's germline CDR1 is LNHDA and CDR2 SQIVND (reference sequence). Trimming removed 6 bases from V and 6 bases from J, with 14 bases in between. The CDR3 loop spans 13 amino acids. The CDR3 is CASSPPYYAEAFF. Written as DNA, the CDR3 is TGTGCCAGTAGCCCGCCTTACTACGCTGAAGCTTTCTTT.

The rearrangement joins TRBV7-2 to TRBJ1-2, with TRBD1 as a possible D gene (6 bases). Looked up from germline, CDR1 is SGHTA and CDR2 is FQGNSA. V lost 10 bases and J lost 5, with 17 bases in between. The CDR3 is made up of 13 amino acids. The CDR3 coding sequence is TGTGCCATCCCGGCGGGGGCGGGTTATGGCTACACCTTC. This gives the protein CAIPAGAGYGYTF.

V gene TRBV28 combines with J gene TRBJ1-1; maybe TRBD1 (5 bases). From germline, CDR1 is MDHEN and CDR2 SYDVKM. V shed 8 bases and J shed 5 bases, with 24 bases lying between them. The CDR3 has 16 residues. DNA for the CDR3: TGTGCCAGCCGTCAAGGGGTGAACAACCGGAGGACTGAAGCTTTCTTT. Protein sequence: CASRQGVNNRRTEAFF.

The chain recombines TRBV6-5 with TRBJ1-5; D is undetermined. Germline V CDR1 and CDR2: MNHEY, SVGAGI. V was shortened by 2 bases and J by 7 bases, with 9 bases between the two germline ends. This CDR3 has 13 amino acids. This CDR3 is CASSYAMDQPQHF. DNA for the CDR3: TGTGCCAGCAGTTACGCCATGGACCAGCCCCAGCATTTT.

The rearrangement uses TRBV24-1 and TRBJ2-5; 9 bases line up with TRBD1. This CDR3 comprises 15 residues. V lost 3 bases, J lost 4 bases, and 5 bases stayed unmatched. Germline CDR1 is KGHDR and CDR2 is SFDVKD. The CDR3 bases are TGTGCCACCAGTGATCCTGACAGGGGGGGAGAGACCCAGTACTTC. It is translated as CATSDPDRGGETQYF.

This clone was seen a few times. The rearrangement links TRBV3-1 (or the pseudogene TRBV3-2) to TRBJ2-1; 9 bases line up with TRBD1. CDR3 size: 16 residues. CDR1 is LGHDT, CDR2 YNNKEL, per germline (reference sequence). Losses at the gene ends were 4 bases for V and 5 bases for J; bases not matched to a gene: 9. The DNA for the CDR3 is TGTGCCAGCAGCCGCCTCGGGACAGGGAGCAACAATGAGCAGTTCTTC. As protein: CASSRLGTGSNNEQFF.

The chain uses TRBV23-1 and TRBJ2-3, with D possibly being TRBD1 (5 bases). TRBV23-1 is known as an ORF, though its function is uncertain. CDR3 size: 14 residues. V gave up 2 bases and J gave up 0 bases, with 6 bases separating them. The CDR3 reads CASSQQGSTDTQYF. CDR3 coding DNA: TGCGCCAGCAGTCAACAGGGCAGCACAGATACGCAGTATTTT.

The genes are TRBV7-9 and TRBJ1-4, with D possibly TRBD1 on 6 matching bases. CDR3 length: 16 amino acids. V shed 2 bases and J shed 4 bases, with 14 bases lying between them. Per germline, CDR1 SEHNR and CDR2 FQNEAQ (reference sequence). The CDR3 loop reads CASSLKRGVDNEKLFF. The CDR3 bases are TGTGCCAGCAGCTTAAAAAGGGGGGTTGATAATGAAAAACTGTTTTTT.

The chain carries TRBV7-3 and TRBJ2-3; TRBD2 is a possible D gene (5 bases). The germline gives CDR1 SGHTA, CDR2 FQGTGA. The germline V and J ends were trimmed by 5 bases and 5 bases, with 20 bases remaining between them. The CDR3 loop spans 16 amino acids. CDR3: CASSRRPRGSGDTQYF. The CDR3 DNA sequence: TGTGCCAGCAGCCGGCGCCCCCGGGGATCCGGAGATACGCAGTATTTT.

The rearrangement uses TRBV6-5 and TRBJ1-1, with 9 nucleotides matching TRBD1. The junction had 7 bases not matched to a gene; V was cut back by 6 bases and J by 8 bases. The germline gives CDR1 MNHEY, CDR2 SVGAGI. This CDR3 spans 13 amino acids. CDR3 protein: CASSDRGVEEAFF. The CDR3 DNA reads TGTGCCAGCAGCGACAGGGGGGTAGAGGAAGCTTTCTTT.